This T cell receptor (beta chain) was found in a study of T cell responses to AZD1222 COVID-19 vaccine. Study-level findings and limits: Among the donors, most were white British and more were female, and clonal diversity was possibly underestimated.

Germline V gene sequence: CDR1 SGHAT, CDR2 FQNNGV. This CDR3 is built from 13 residues. Trimming pared 3 bases from V and 1 base from J, leaving 6 bases between. Generated by immunoSEQ multiplex PCR, the TCRdb table keeps only in-frame clones and is missing some. The table shows 150,000 to 200,000 clones, with just over 90% occurring only once. Regarding this clone: The target antigen is unknown. The sample has other DNA sequences that encode this CDR3 too.

Recipients boosted at about 4 weeks or about 12 weeks are pooled. The chain joins TRBV11-2 to TRBJ1-2; the D is unclear. Sequences were derived from peripheral blood, sampled 28 days after the second AZD1222 dose. The clonotype was recovered from an adult who received the AZD1222 COVID-19 vaccine. Written as DNA, the CDR3 is TGTGCCAGCAGCTTCGACCGTAACTATGGCTACACCTTC. Amino acids: CASSFDRNYGYTF. The complete variable domain, with remaining parts taken from reference TRBV11-2 and TRBJ1-2, reads EAGVAQSPRYKIIEKRQSVAFWCNPISGHATLYWYQQILGQGPKLLIQFQNNGVVDDSQLPKDRFSAERLKGVDSTLKIQPAKLEDSAVYLCASSFDRNYGYTFGSGTRLTVV.